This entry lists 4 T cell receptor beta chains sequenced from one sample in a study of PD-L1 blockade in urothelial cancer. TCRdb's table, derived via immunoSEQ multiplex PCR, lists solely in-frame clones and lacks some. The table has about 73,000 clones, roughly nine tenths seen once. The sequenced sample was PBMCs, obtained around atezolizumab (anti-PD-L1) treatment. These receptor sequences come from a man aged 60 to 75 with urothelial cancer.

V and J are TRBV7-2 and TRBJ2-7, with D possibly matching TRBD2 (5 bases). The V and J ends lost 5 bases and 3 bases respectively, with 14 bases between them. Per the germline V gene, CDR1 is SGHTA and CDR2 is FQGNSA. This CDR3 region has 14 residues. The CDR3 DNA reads TGTGCCAGCAGCCAATACCGGGAAAACTACGAGCAGTACTTC. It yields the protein CASSQYRENYEQYF.

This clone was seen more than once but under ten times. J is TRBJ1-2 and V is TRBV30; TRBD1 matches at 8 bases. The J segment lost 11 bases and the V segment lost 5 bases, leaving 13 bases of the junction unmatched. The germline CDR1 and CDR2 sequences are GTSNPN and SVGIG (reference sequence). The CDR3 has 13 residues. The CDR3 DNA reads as TGTGCCTGGTTTACCGGGACAGGAAGTCGGTACACCTTC. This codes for CAWFTGTGSRYTF.

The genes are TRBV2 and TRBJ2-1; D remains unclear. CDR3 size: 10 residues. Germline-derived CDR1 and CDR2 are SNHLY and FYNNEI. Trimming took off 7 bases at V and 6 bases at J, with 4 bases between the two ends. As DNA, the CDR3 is TGTGCCAGCAACGGCAATGAGCAGTTCTTC. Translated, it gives CASNGNEQFF.

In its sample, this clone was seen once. Here the CDR3 reads CATHPLQGGLASNEQFF. DNA for the CDR3: TGTGCCACCCACCCGCTCCAGGGGGGCCTAGCGAGTAATGAGCAGTTCTTC. The chain couples TRBV5-5 to TRBJ2-1; the D gene is possibly TRBD1 (7 bases). The germline V gene has CDR1 SGHKS and CDR2 YYEKEE (reference sequence). This CDR3 has 17 residues. V gave up 9 bases and J gave up 7 bases, with 29 bases separating them.